Listed here is a single T cell receptor beta chain. What it binds is unknown. The sample belongs to a study of regulatory T cells in long-lasting Graves disease. Study-wide results and caveats: Exclusively peripheral blood, rather than thyroid tissue, was studied. TCR diversity was lower in persistent Graves' patients than in newly diagnosed ones.

Investigators prepared the TCR beta libraries by applying iRepertoire HTBI primers and Arm-PCR of CDR3 regions. TCRdb analysed the multiplex PCR reads with MiXCR anew, one entry per CDR3 protein. This table has under 700,000 distinct CDR3 sequences, 15% to 20% appearing once. CDR3 length equals 14 residues. V trimming: 4 bases; J trimming: 8 bases; junction bases outside the gene matches: 7. Time point defined: newly diagnosed GD, antithyroid drugs for less than 3 months. PBMCs were the source of the RNA used for TCR sequencing. American Thyroid Association guidelines were used to diagnose Graves' disease. These data also featured in a second study, about T cells in Graves' hyperthyroidism and ophthalmopathy. As that report states: Among thyroid clonotypes expanded above 0.001, most also appeared in blood.

This material consisted of peripheral blood mononuclear cells (PBMCs), taken at new diagnosis, from a patient treated with antithyroid drugs. This receptor was taken from a woman aged 40-60 years with Graves disease. The chain carries TRBV12-3 or TRBV12-4 and TRBJ1-4; TRBD1 matches 7 bases. The CDR3 reads CASSSQGLEEKLFF. The CDR3 DNA reads as TGTGCCAGCAGTTCACAGGGGTTGGAGGAAAAACTGTTTTTT.